This TCR beta chain originates from a study of T cell repertoires in cytomegalovirus infection. This clonotype occurred many times. TCRdb fed the reads into MiXCR, producing one record per CDR3 protein. The sample records about 210,000 distinct CDR3 sequences, under 8.5% being singletons. The CDR3 length is 14 residues. Trimming cost V 6 bases and J 5 bases, with 16 bases left between them. Germline V gene data show CDR1 as SGHTA and CDR2 as FQGNSA. The chain is built from TRBV7-2 and TRBJ1-1; weak D call: TRBD1 (5 bases). This receptor was obtained from a human donor in good health (CMV status not recorded). Some clones in this sample may be carry-over from other donors' samples. Material for sequencing was PBMCs. The CDR3 is CASSTTGSRTEAFF. The CDR3 bases are TGTGCCAGCAGTACAACAGGTTCGAGGACTGAAGCTTTCTTT.